One and the same sample provided the 26 T cell receptor beta chains below, sequenced in a study of control samples from healthy donors and cancer patients. Only in-frame clones appear in the TCRdb table, and some are missing; sequencing was by immunoSEQ multiplex PCR. The top ten hold around 0.92% of the sample, which has about 160,000 clones, around 96% seen once. Material for sequencing was blood. Receptor source: a woman aged 25 to 39 in good health.

V gene TRBV18 combines with J gene TRBJ2-7, with 7 nucleotides matching TRBD1. Losses at the gene ends were 8 bases for V and 0 bases for J; bases not matched to a gene: 4. There are 13 residues in the CDR3. The germline V gene encodes CDR1 KGHSH and CDR2 LQKENI. The CDR3 reads CASRDSDSYEQYF. In DNA, the CDR3 is TGTGCCAGCCGGGACAGTGACTCCTACGAGCAGTACTTC.

As to this clone: This sample includes further DNA sequences coding for the same CDR3. The chain carries TRBV9 and TRBJ2-7, with D perhaps matching TRBD1 (6 bases). The V gene's germline CDR1 is SGDLS and CDR2 YYNGEE. Trimming took 0 bases from V and 0 from J, leaving 7 bases between them. This CDR3 is 14 amino acids long. CDR3 coding DNA: TGTGCCAGCAGCGTAGGACAGGTCTCCTACGAGCAGTACTTC. Amino acids: CASSVGQVSYEQYF. The full variable domain, its missing parts supplied by reference TRBV9 and TRBJ2-7, is DSGVTQTPKHLITATGQRVTLRCSPRSGDLSVYWYQQSLDQGLQFLIQYYNGEERAKGNILERFSAQQFPDLHSELNLSSLELGDSALYFCASSVGQVSYEQYFGPGTRLTVT.

The rearrangement joins TRBV2 to TRBJ2-3; D gene uncertain. Germline-derived CDR1 and CDR2 are SNHLY and FYNNEI. This CDR3 has 12 amino acids. Trimming pared 2 bases from V and 6 bases from J, leaving 6 bases between. In DNA, the CDR3 is TGTGCCAGCAGTGAAAATATGGATACGCAGTATTTT. Translation: CASSENMDTQYF.

This chain links TRBV18 with TRBJ1-2, with D tentatively TRBD1 (6 bases). Germline values: CDR1 KGHSH, CDR2 LQKENI. With 6 bases removed from V and 7 bases from J, the gap between germline ends came to 21 bases. The CDR3 loop spans 15 amino acids. CDR3 sequence: CASSSQQGLYGGYTF. CDR3 bases: TGTGCCAGCTCTTCGCAGCAGGGGCTATACGGTGGCTACACCTTC.

The rearrangement links TRBV5-1 to TRBJ1-4, with TRBD1 as a possible D gene (5 bases). The germline V gene has CDR1 SGHRS and CDR2 YFSETQ. The CDR3 is made up of 16 amino acids. Trimming shortened V by 0 bases and J by 0 bases, and 9 bases separated the two germline ends. The CDR3: CASSLGQIATNEKLFF. The CDR3 nucleotides are TGCGCCAGCAGCTTGGGACAGATAGCAACTAATGAAAAACTGTTTTTT. Looking up the rest from reference TRBV5-1 and TRBJ1-4 gives the full variable domain: KAGVTQTPRYLIKTRGQQVTLSCSPISGHRSVSWYQQTPGQGLQFLFEYFSETQRNKGNFPGRFSGRQFSNSRSEMNVSTLELGDSALYLCASSLGQIATNEKLFFGSGTQLSVL.

The chain is built from TRBV18 and TRBJ1-1, with 7 bases aligning to TRBD1. V lost 6 bases to trimming and J lost 1 base; unmatched junction nucleotides: 5. Germline assignment: CDR1 KGHSH and CDR2 LQKENI. There are 14 residues in the CDR3. The CDR3 sequence is CASSRGQSNTEAFF. The CDR3 coding sequence is TGTGCCAGCTCGCGGGGACAGTCGAACACTGAAGCTTTCTTT.

This chain joins TRBV27 and TRBJ1-2; 12 bases map to TRBD1. V gave up 4 bases and J gave up 3 bases; unmatched junction bases: 9. Germline V CDR1 and CDR2: MNHEY, SMNVEV (reference sequence). The length of the CDR3 is 17 residues. CDR3 bases: TGTGCCAGCAGTTCTCCCGGGACAGGGGGCGAAGACTATGGCTACACCTTC. Protein: CASSSPGTGGEDYGYTF.

The chain carries TRBV5-4 and TRBJ2-1; 7 bases fit TRBD1. Germline V gene sequence: CDR1 SGHNT, CDR2 YYREEE (reference sequence). The CDR3 sequence is 16 residues long. V lost 3 bases and J lost 2; bases outside the gene matches: 8. The CDR3 DNA follows: TGTGCCAGCAGCTCGAAGACAGGGAACACCTACAATGAGCAGTTCTTC. Translated: CASSSKTGNTYNEQFF. Combining the CDR3 with reference TRBV5-4 and TRBJ2-1 gives the whole variable domain ETGVTQSPTHLIKTRGQQVTLRCSSQSGHNTVSWYQQALGQGPQFIFQYYREEENGRGNFPPRFSGLQFPNYSSELNVNALELDDSALYLCASSSKTGNTYNEQFFGPGTRLTVL.

The chain is built from TRBV6-5 and TRBJ1-1; D gene uncertain. Germline CDR1 reads MNHEY; CDR2 reads SVGAGI. Trimming stripped 8 bases from V and 3 bases from J, with 13 bases between. The CDR3 length is 13 residues. CDR3 DNA sequence: TGTGCCAGCGCGGGCCGGAGGGACACTGAAGCTTTCTTT. This gives the protein CASAGRRDTEAFF.

This rearrangement joins TRBV5-4 to TRBJ2-4; D gene uncertain. Trimming cost V 3 bases and J 2 bases, with 12 bases left between them. CDR1 and CDR2 (germline): SGHNT, YYREEE (reference sequence). CDR3 size: 15 residues. For the CDR3, the DNA is TGTGCCAGCAGCTCCTCGGTAGGAACCAAAAACATTCAGTACTTC. Protein product: CASSSSVGTKNIQYF.

This clone was recorded once. Different DNA sequences within this sample yield the same CDR3. The V gene is TRBV18, the J gene TRBJ1-1, with no clear D. Trimming cost V 3 bases and J 1 base, with 6 bases left between them. The CDR3 loop spans 13 amino acids. Germline V CDR1 and CDR2: KGHSH, LQKENI. This chain's CDR3 is CASSPGRNTEAFF. The CDR3 DNA reads as TGTGCCAGCTCACCGGGAAGGAACACTGAAGCTTTCTTT.

V and J are TRBV5-1 and TRBJ2-7; a possible D gene is TRBD1 (5 bases). The CDR3 has 15 residues. CDR1 and CDR2 from the germline V gene are SGHRS and YFSETQ. Trimming removed 0 bases from V and 3 bases from J, with 13 bases in between. For the CDR3, the DNA is TGCGCCAGCAGCTTGGTCCCCTTCAGGGACTACGAGCAGTACTTC. Amino acids: CASSLVPFRDYEQYF.

The chain carries TRBV2 and TRBJ1-5, with D tentatively TRBD1 (5 bases). The CDR3 sequence is 14 residues long. CDR1 is SNHLY and CDR2 is FYNNEI in the germline V gene. V gave up 3 bases and J gave up 5 bases, with 11 bases separating them. The CDR3 reads CASSESGEHQPQHF. CDR3 nucleotide sequence: TGTGCCAGCAGTGAGTCGGGGGAGCATCAGCCCCAGCATTTT.

The chain's CDR3 is CASSIRPNYEQYF. DNA of the CDR3: TGTGCCAGTAGTATAAGGCCAAACTACGAGCAGTACTTC. This chain uses TRBV19 with TRBJ2-7; D is ambiguous. The CDR3 runs 13 residues. Looked up from germline, CDR1 is LNHDA and CDR2 is SQIVND (reference sequence). The V end lost 2 bases, the J end lost 3 bases, and 8 bases lay between the germline ends.

This clone was observed a handful of times. The junction does not match germline at one end; this may be a read error. The J gene is TRBJ2-1, the V gene TRBV7-7, with 11 nucleotides matching TRBD1. This CDR3 spans 13 amino acids. Germline V gene lookup returns CDR1 SSHAT and CDR2 FNYEAQ (reference sequence). The CDR3 loop is CASSLGQGGEQFF. Here the CDR3 DNA reads TGTGCTAGCAGCTTGGGACAGGGGGGTGAGCAGTTCTTC.

J is TRBJ2-1 and V is TRBV18; TRBD2 agrees at 12 bases. This CDR3 has 15 amino acids. Per germline, CDR1 KGHSH and CDR2 LQKENI. After removal of 3 bases from V and 7 bases from J, the junction contained 4 bases not matched to a gene. CDR3 amino acids: CASSPTSGSTNEQFF. In DNA form, the CDR3 reads TGTGCCAGCTCACCGACTAGCGGGAGTACTAATGAGCAGTTCTTC.

The chain is built from TRBV20-1 and TRBJ2-1; the D is unclear. Germline V gives CDR1 DFQATT, CDR2 SNEGSKA (reference sequence). This CDR3 has 14 amino acids. The V end lost 3 bases, the J end lost 2 bases, and 11 bases lay between the germline ends. The DNA of the CDR3 is TGCAGTGCTAGTCTCGGGTTAACCTACAATGAGCAGTTCTTC. Its protein is CSASLGLTYNEQFF.

V usage is TRBV28 and J usage is TRBJ1-2; D is undetermined. V was trimmed by 3 bases and J by 4 bases, leaving 12 bases between them. Per the germline V gene, CDR1 is MDHEN and CDR2 is SYDVKM. The CDR3 is 14 amino acids. CDR3 protein: CASSFRARSYGYTF. The CDR3 DNA follows: TGTGCCAGCAGTTTCCGGGCCAGGAGCTATGGCTACACCTTC.

The J gene is TRBJ1-4, the V gene TRBV5-4, with a possible D match to TRBD1 (6 bases). CDR3 length: 13 amino acids. Germline values: CDR1 SGHNT, CDR2 YYREEE (reference sequence). V gave up 3 bases and J gave up 6 bases, with 9 bases separating them. The CDR3 is CASSSNRDEKLFF. The CDR3 bases are TGTGCCAGCAGCTCCAACAGGGATGAAAAACTGTTTTTT. Drawing the rest from reference TRBV5-4 and TRBJ1-4, the complete variable domain is ETGVTQSPTHLIKTRGQQVTLRCSSQSGHNTVSWYQQALGQGPQFIFQYYREEENGRGNFPPRFSGLQFPNYSSELNVNALELDDSALYLCASSSNRDEKLFFGSGTQLSVL.

The chain is built from TRBV30 and TRBJ2-2; no clear D gene. This CDR3 is 12 amino acids long. V gave up 3 bases and J gave up 6 bases, with 8 bases separating them. The V gene's germline CDR1 is GTSNPN and CDR2 SVGIG (reference sequence). The CDR3 DNA sequence: TGTGCCTGGAGACGCGTGGCCGGGGAGCTGTTTTTT. This gives the protein CAWRRVAGELFF.

The gene calls are TRBV5-1 and TRBJ2-1; D is ambiguous. The germline gives CDR1 SGHRS, CDR2 YFSETQ. CDR3 length: 18 residues. Trimming took 5 bases from V and 0 from J, leaving 21 bases between them. The DNA for the CDR3 is TGCGCCAGCAGTTCCCTTTTGACTGGTGGAAGCTCCTACAATGAGCAGTTCTTC. Amino acids: CASSSLLTGGSSYNEQFF.

The V call is TRBV6-5, the J call TRBJ2-3; D might be TRBD1 (6 bases). The germline V gene has CDR1 MNHEY and CDR2 SVGAGI. The CDR3 contains 15 residues. V lost 4 bases and J 2 bases, leaving 13 bases between the germline ends. CDR3 in DNA: TGTGCCAGCAGTTTGTACGCAGGGGACACAGATACGCAGTATTTT. Translation gives CASSLYAGDTDTQYF.

The chain joins TRBV7-9 to TRBJ1-3; D gene uncertain. Looked up from germline, CDR1 is SEHNR and CDR2 is FQNEAQ (reference sequence). With 1 base removed from V and 4 bases from J, the gap between germline ends came to 11 bases. The CDR3 runs 15 residues. CDR3 nucleotide sequence: TGTGCCAGCAGCTTAGGGGATGTTGGAGGAAACACCATATATTTT. Its protein is CASSLGDVGGNTIYF.

The V call is TRBV10-2, the J call TRBJ2-1; tentative D call: TRBD2 (5 bases). The CDR3 is 17 amino acids. Germline CDR1 reads WSHSY; CDR2 reads SAAADI. Trimming removed 2 bases at V and 4 bases at J, with 18 bases between. CDR3 bases: TGCGCCAGCAGTGAGCCCGCGGGCATAGCATTTTACAATGAGCAGTTCTTC. Translation gives CASSEPAGIAFYNEQFF.

The rearrangement uses TRBV3-1 (or the pseudogene TRBV3-2) and TRBJ2-5; TRBD2 matches 12 bases. This CDR3 has 15 residues. V trimming: 1 base; J trimming: 5 bases; junction bases outside the gene matches: 2. Germline V gene sequence: CDR1 LGHDT, CDR2 YNNKEL (reference sequence). CDR3 DNA sequence: TGTGCCAGCAGCCAAGCCGGGACTAGCGGGGAGACCCAGTACTTC. This sequence encodes CASSQAGTSGETQYF.

The V call is TRBV5-1, the J call TRBJ1-1; D possibly corresponds to TRBD1 (5 bases). Germline V CDR1 and CDR2: SGHRS, YFSETQ. Trimming left V 0 bases short and J 0 bases short, with 9 bases between. The CDR3 runs 15 residues. For the CDR3, the DNA is TGCGCCAGCAGCTTGGGCGGGGGGTTGAACACTGAAGCTTTCTTT. Translating gives CASSLGGGLNTEAFF.